This entry is about one T cell receptor beta chain. The target antigen is unknown. This table comes from immunoSEQ multiplex PCR, and its TCRdb copy is limited to in-frame clones, with some not included. The sample lists 200,000 to 250,000 clones, 80% to 90% seen once, with roughly 2% in the top ten. A roughly 120-subject validation cohort, separate from the approximately 670-subject first cohort, supplied the donors. These data originate in a study of cytomegalovirus exposure and HLA in healthy donors. Germline-derived CDR1 and CDR2 are MDHEN and SYDVKM. The CDR3 spans 20 residues. V was clipped by 5 bases and J by 0 bases, with 26 bases between them. General study findings and limits: Investigators reported 150 to 200 TCR beta chains as tied to cytomegalovirus. Using the classifier, cytomegalovirus status was reportedly diagnosed with high specificity and sensitivity.

This clonotype was sampled from a woman aged 18-29 years in good health and CMV-seropositive. The chain links TRBV28 to TRBJ1-5, with D hard to call. The sequencing input was PBMCs. CDR3 region: CASSIPLRHNSDYSNQPQHF. For the CDR3, the DNA is TGTGCCAGCAGTATACCATTAAGACACAACTCGGACTATAGCAATCAGCCCCAGCATTTT.